Listed here are 30 T cell receptor beta chains from one sample, sequenced in a study of beta chain features in type 1 diabetes. Sequenced material consisted of expressed TCRB transcripts (all of the isolated RNA was reverse transcribed). Produced via immunoSEQ multiplex PCR; TCRdb's table is partial and in-frame only. The table shows some 150,000 clones, with more than 9.5% occurring only once. Sequenced: central memory CD4+ T cells from blood. These TCRs come from a young man in good health.

This clone was counted only a few times. This chain connects TRBV5-4 to TRBJ1-6; D is ambiguous. Germline V gene sequence: CDR1 SGHNT, CDR2 YYREEE (reference sequence). Trimming left V 6 bases short and J 9 bases short, with 16 bases between. The CDR3 consists of 14 residues. CDR3 DNA: TGTGCCAGCAATCCATCCGGGAGGAGTTCACCCCTCCACTTT. It specifies CASNPSGRSSPLHF.

There are a few counts of this clone. This sample also contains other DNA sequences that code for the same CDR3. The V call is TRBV30, the J call TRBJ1-1, with 7 bases that match TRBD1. The V gene end was trimmed by 1 base and the J gene end by 1 base; junction bases not matched to a gene: 0. This CDR3 contains 13 residues. Germline CDR1 and CDR2: GTSNPN and SVGIG (reference sequence). The DNA for the CDR3 is TGTGCCTGGAGTGGACAGGGGAACACTGAAGCTTTCTTT. Amino acids: CAWSGQGNTEAFF.

The sample holds a few counts of this clone. The chain carries TRBV6-6 and TRBJ1-2, with no clear D. Germline CDR1 reads MNHNY; CDR2 reads SVGAGI (reference sequence). The CDR3 extends over 15 amino acids. Trimming left V 6 bases short and J 4 bases short, with 18 bases between. The CDR3 loop is CASSPTGSLSYGYTF. CDR3 bases: TGTGCCAGCAGCCCTACCGGATCTTTGAGCTATGGCTACACCTTC.

This clone was counted between two and nine times. V gene TRBV25-1 combines with J gene TRBJ2-1, with no clear D. V lost 5 bases, J lost 13 bases, and 21 bases lay in between. CDR1 is MGHDK and CDR2 is SYGVNS in the germline V gene. The CDR3 has 14 residues. The CDR3 reads CASSRIDGSNKQFF. The CDR3 bases are TGTGCCAGCAGTCGGATCGATGGCTCCAATAAACAGTTCTTC.

This clone turned up a few times. J is TRBJ2-3 and V is TRBV29-1; D is ambiguous. The germline V gene has CDR1 SQVTM and CDR2 ANQGSEA. With 7 bases removed from V and 5 bases from J, the gap between germline ends came to 10 bases. This CDR3 spans 11 amino acids. Written as DNA, the CDR3 is TGCAGCGCCACCAAGGTAGATACGCAGTATTTT. It codes for CSATKVDTQYF.

This clone has at least ten counts. The rearrangement uses TRBV10-3 and TRBJ2-3; 9 bases agree with TRBD1. This CDR3 has 16 residues. J lost 10 bases, V lost 6 bases, and 17 bases had no gene match. Germline lookup yields CDR1 ENHRY and CDR2 SYGVKD. CDR3: CAISPDRGQSPRAQYF. CDR3 DNA: TGTGCCATCAGCCCGGACAGGGGCCAGTCCCCTAGAGCGCAGTATTTT.

The chain joins TRBV15 to TRBJ2-4; TRBD2 might be the D (6 bases). The CDR3 runs 14 residues. The V gene's germline CDR1 is LNHNV and CDR2 YYDKDF (reference sequence). V was clipped by 1 base and J by 8 bases, with 12 bases between them. The CDR3 DNA reads as TGTGCCACCAGCAGAGTACGCGGGGCGGACATTCAGTACTTC. This encodes CATSRVRGADIQYF. The variable domain in full, completed from reference TRBV15 and TRBJ2-4, reads DAMVIQNPRYQVTQFGKPVTLSCSQTLNHNVMYWYQQKSSQAPKLLFHYYDKDFNNEADTPDNFQSRRPNTSFCFLDIRSPGLGDTAMYLCATSRVRGADIQYFGAGTRLSVL.

This clone was seen a handful of times. The chain joins TRBV2 to TRBJ1-1; 7 bases match TRBD1. The CDR3 spans 13 residues. CDR1 is SNHLY and CDR2 is FYNNEI in the germline V gene. V shed 11 bases, J shed 6 bases, and the junction held 12 bases outside the gene matches. The chain's CDR3 is CAGERTGLSEAFF. In DNA form, the CDR3 reads TGTGCCGGGGAGAGGACAGGCCTGTCTGAAGCTTTCTTT. Drawing the rest from reference TRBV2 and TRBJ1-1, the complete variable domain is EPEVTQTPSHQVTQMGQEVILRCVPISNHLYFYWYRQILGQKVEFLVSFYNNEISEKSEIFDDQFSVERPDGSNFTLKIRSTKLEDSAMYFCAGERTGLSEAFFGQGTRLTVV.

This clone has just a few counts. This chain joins TRBV14 and TRBJ2-7; D ambiguous. Germline CDR1 is SGHDN and CDR2 is FVKESK. The CDR3 is 14 amino acids. Trimming pared 1 base from V and 2 bases from J, leaving 9 bases between. The DNA of the CDR3 is TGTGCCAGCAGCCAAGCGGGCCCAGCCTACGAGCAGTACTTC. Translating it yields CASSQAGPAYEQYF.

This clone was counted between two and nine times. This chain connects TRBV10-3 to TRBJ2-3; D is unresolved. Trimming removed 9 bases at V and 0 bases at J, with 13 bases between. CDR3 length: 14 amino acids. The germline CDR1 and CDR2 sequences are ENHRY and SYGVKD. DNA of the CDR3: TGTGCCATTACTGACGGCACTAGCACAGATACGCAGTATTTT. Protein: CAITDGTSTDTQYF.

In this sample, this clone turned up a few times. J is TRBJ1-2 and V is TRBV6-6, with a tentative D call TRBD1 (6 bases). This CDR3 comprises 13 residues. CDR1 MNHNY and CDR2 SVGAGI come from the germline V gene (reference sequence). V dropped 7 bases and J dropped 8 bases, with 17 bases sitting between them. The chain's CDR3 is CASIVTPTGGYTF. In DNA, the CDR3 is TGTGCCAGCATAGTCACCCCCACAGGGGGCTACACCTTC.

The chain carries TRBV7-2 and TRBJ2-7; the D is unclear. V lost 5 bases and J lost 6, with 11 bases in between. The V gene's germline CDR1 is SGHTA and CDR2 FQGNSA. This CDR3 spans 12 amino acids. DNA of the CDR3: TGTGCCAGCAGCGCTCGGACGTCCGAGCAGTACTTC. It translates to CASSARTSEQYF.

This clone occurred a few times. This chain links TRBV29-1 with TRBJ2-3; TRBD2 agrees at 8 bases. This CDR3 contains 13 residues. V lost 3 bases to trimming and J lost 7 bases; unmatched junction nucleotides: 6. Germline V gene data show CDR1 as SQVTM and CDR2 as ANQGSEA. For the CDR3, the DNA is TGCAGCGTTGATGGCGGGGGGAGAAATACGCAGTATTTT. This sequence encodes CSVDGGGRNTQYF.

This clone was seen a handful of times. The chain links TRBV5-4 to TRBJ2-4; 11 nucleotides agree with TRBD1. V dropped 4 bases and J dropped 6; count of bases not matched to a gene: 9. CDR1 is SGHNT and CDR2 is YYREEE in the germline V gene (reference sequence). The length of the CDR3 is 16 residues. As DNA, the CDR3 is TGTGCCAGCAGCCCCATGGACAGGGGGCATGGAAACATTCAGTACTTC. Amino acid sequence: CASSPMDRGHGNIQYF.

The chain links TRBV2 to TRBJ2-7; the D gene is possibly TRBD2 (6 bases). The CDR3 loop spans 13 amino acids. Trimming removed 9 bases at V and 3 bases at J, with 15 bases between. Germline V gives CDR1 SNHLY, CDR2 FYNNEI. The CDR3 loop is CASCSGQGYEQYF. The CDR3 DNA reads as TGTGCCAGTTGTAGCGGCCAGGGCTACGAGCAGTACTTC.

V is TRBV2 and J is TRBJ2-2; unclear D gene. The CDR3 spans 16 residues. The ends were cut back, 2 bases at V and 0 bases at J, with 10 bases in the middle. The germline V gene encodes CDR1 SNHLY and CDR2 FYNNEI. The CDR3 region is CASSEYAPANTGELFF. The CDR3 region has the DNA TGTGCCAGCAGTGAATACGCGCCGGCGAACACCGGGGAGCTGTTTTTT.

CDR3 nucleotide sequence: TGTGCCATCAGTGAGCAGGGAGCTGGGGCCAACGTCCTGACTTTC. It codes for CAISEQGAGANVLTF. The chain joins TRBV10-3 to TRBJ2-6, with D tentatively TRBD1 or TRBD2 (5 bases each). The CDR3 consists of 15 residues. In germline, CDR1 is ENHRY, CDR2 SYGVKD. The ends were cut back, 2 bases at V and 2 bases at J, with 7 bases in the middle.

This clone was observed a handful of times. The chain joins TRBV6-7 to TRBJ2-5; the D gene is possibly TRBD1 (6 bases). TRBV6-7 is marked as an open reading frame, function uncertain. The V end was cut by 6 bases, the J end by 3 bases, with 17 bases between. The CDR3 has 15 residues. The DNA of the CDR3 is TGTGCCAGCAGCCCCCCTGACAGGACGGAAGAGACCCAGTACTTC. Amino acid sequence: CASSPPDRTEETQYF.

V gene TRBV5-1 combines with J gene TRBJ1-5; D possibly corresponds to TRBD1 (5 bases). CDR3 length: 14 residues. From germline, CDR1 is SGHRS and CDR2 YFSETQ. Trimming pared 4 bases from V and 3 bases from J, leaving 11 bases between. The CDR3 nucleotides are TGCGCCAGCAGCCCCGACAGCCTCAATCAGCCCCAGCATTTT. Amino acids: CASSPDSLNQPQHF.

J is TRBJ2-1 and V is TRBV9; tentatively, D is TRBD1 or TRBD2 (5 bases each). V dropped 0 bases and J dropped 9 bases, with 16 bases sitting between them. CDR1 is SGDLS and CDR2 is YYNGEE in the germline V gene. The CDR3 is 15 residues long. DNA of the CDR3: TGTGCCAGCAGCGTAGGAGGGGCCCCAATAGGTGAGCAGTTCTTC. Protein sequence: CASSVGGAPIGEQFF.

This clone was counted only a few times. The rearrangement uses TRBV7-2 and TRBJ1-3, with TRBD1 matching 8 bases. Germline V CDR1 and CDR2: SGHTA, FQGNSA. The length of the CDR3 is 15 residues. The trim removed 5 bases at V and 1 base at J, leaving 4 bases unmatched. The CDR3 is CASSPQGASGNTIYF. CDR3 bases: TGTGCCAGCAGCCCCCAGGGGGCTTCTGGAAACACCATATATTTT.

The genes are TRBV4-2 and TRBJ1-2; D might be TRBD1 (5 bases). This CDR3 contains 17 residues. The germline gives CDR1 LGHNA, CDR2 YNFKEQ. Between the trimmed V and J ends, which lost 5 bases and 7 bases, there was a span of 26 bases. As DNA, the CDR3 is TGTGCCAGCAGCTTAACCCTGAGGATGGGGCGCGACTCTGGCTACACCTTC. Residues: CASSLTLRMGRDSGYTF.

The chain uses TRBV6-6 and TRBJ2-1; D is unresolved. Deletions cut 6 bases from V and 8 bases from J, with 11 bases between. CDR1 MNHNY and CDR2 SVGAGI come from the germline V gene (reference sequence). The CDR3 is made up of 12 amino acids. The chain's CDR3 is CASRVSSYEQFF. The CDR3 DNA is TGTGCCAGCAGGGTCAGTTCCTATGAGCAGTTCTTC.

The chain employs TRBV7-2 and TRBJ2-4; 9 bases are shared with TRBD2. The CDR3 has 15 amino acids. Germline CDR1 and CDR2: SGHTA and FQGNSA. J was trimmed by 4 bases and V by 5 bases; bases with no gene match: 6. The CDR3 loop is CASSLPGLAKNIQYF. CDR3 sequence (DNA): TGTGCCAGCAGCCTACCCGGACTAGCGAAAAACATTCAGTACTTC.

This clone was seen more than once but under ten times. The junction departs from the called germline gene at one end, perhaps through a read error. This chain links TRBV10-3 with TRBJ1-1; possibly TRBD1 for D (6 bases). Germline V CDR1 and CDR2: ENHRY, SYGVKD. This CDR3 has 18 residues. The chain's CDR3 is CSISGFSDSRNLNTEAFF. The CDR3 bases are TGTTCCATCAGTGGGTTTTCGGACAGTCGTAACCTGAACACTGAAGCTTTCTTT.

This CDR3 reads CASSAWDFKETQYF. The CDR3 DNA reads TGTGCCAGCAGCGCCTGGGACTTTAAAGAGACCCAGTACTTC. V gene TRBV13 combines with J gene TRBJ2-5; a possible D gene is TRBD2 (6 bases). Germline loops: CDR1 PRHDT, CDR2 FYEKMQ (reference sequence). This CDR3 comprises 14 residues. Deletions cut 5 bases from V and 3 bases from J, with 13 bases between.

The rearrangement joins TRBV15 to TRBJ1-5; D uncertain. The V and J ends lost 0 bases and 5 bases respectively, with 11 bases between them. The germline CDR1 and CDR2 sequences are LNHNV and YYDKDF (reference sequence). The CDR3 has 15 residues. The chain's CDR3 is CATSRDPGGHQPQHF. The CDR3 DNA is TGTGCCACCAGCAGAGATCCCGGAGGCCATCAGCCCCAGCATTTT.

This clone was detected a few times. The chain links TRBV28 to TRBJ1-2; D is ambiguous. The V end lost 6 bases, the J end lost 7 bases, and 9 bases lay between the germline ends. The CDR3 loop spans 11 amino acids. CDR1 MDHEN and CDR2 SYDVKM come from the germline V gene. CDR3 amino acids: CASSRFTGYTF. CDR3 DNA sequence: TGTGCCAGCAGCAGGTTTACTGGCTACACCTTC.

The chain uses TRBV28 and TRBJ2-7, with a weak D call TRBD1 (6 bases). Germline V CDR1 and CDR2: MDHEN, SYDVKM. Between the trimmed V and J ends, which lost 6 bases and 2 bases, there was a span of 14 bases. This CDR3 spans 14 amino acids. CDR3 nucleotide sequence: TGTGCCAGCAGGACCGGGACACGGGCCTACGAGCAGTACTTC. Its protein product is CASRTGTRAYEQYF. The full variable domain, with the rest looked up from reference TRBV28 and TRBJ2-7, is DVKVTQSSRYLVKRTGEKVFLECVQDMDHENMFWYRQDPGLGLRLIYFSYDVKMKEKGDIPEGYSVSREKKERFSLILESASTNQTSMYLCASRTGTRAYEQYFGPGTRLTVT.

The chain has TRBV5-1 and TRBJ1-2, with 9 bases fitting TRBD1. CDR3 length: 16 residues. J gave up 1 base and V 4 bases, and 8 bases lay outside the gene matches. Germline CDR1 and CDR2: SGHRS and YFSETQ. In DNA, the CDR3 is TGCGCCAGCAGCCTGGGGACAGGGAGGAATAACTATGGCTACACCTTC. It codes for CASSLGTGRNNYGYTF. Drawing the rest from reference TRBV5-1 and TRBJ1-2, the complete variable domain is KAGVTQTPRYLIKTRGQQVTLSCSPISGHRSVSWYQQTPGQGLQFLFEYFSETQRNKGNFPGRFSGRQFSNSRSEMNVSTLELGDSALYLCASSLGTGRNNYGYTFGSGTRLTVV.